This T cell receptor (beta chain) was identified during a study of blood T cells in healthy people across ages. This clonotype was found a few times. A second about 7 to 12 cycle PCR used barcoded and J-beta primers. TCRdb reanalysed the 5' RACE reads using MiXCR and keeps one entry per CDR3 protein. The sample includes some 1.1 million distinct CDR3 sequences, more than 30% of them seen just once. The CDR3 has 13 amino acids. V was pared by 6 bases and J by 6 bases, with 14 bases between. The V gene's germline CDR1 is SNHLY and CDR2 FYNNEI. The chain uses TRBV2 and TRBJ1-1; tentative D call: TRBD1 (5 bases). The receptor was isolated from a man aged 18 to 29 in good health. The specimen was blood. CDR3 DNA sequence: TGTGCCAGCAGCCCCTCGGGGGTTGCTGAAGCTTTCTTT. This translates into CASSPSGVAEAFF. The complete variable domain, with remaining parts taken from reference TRBV2 and TRBJ1-1, reads EPEVTQTPSHQVTQMGQEVILRCVPISNHLYFYWYRQILGQKVEFLVSFYNNEISEKSEIFDDQFSVERPDGSNFTLKIRSTKLEDSAMYFCASSPSGVAEAFFGQGTRLTVV.